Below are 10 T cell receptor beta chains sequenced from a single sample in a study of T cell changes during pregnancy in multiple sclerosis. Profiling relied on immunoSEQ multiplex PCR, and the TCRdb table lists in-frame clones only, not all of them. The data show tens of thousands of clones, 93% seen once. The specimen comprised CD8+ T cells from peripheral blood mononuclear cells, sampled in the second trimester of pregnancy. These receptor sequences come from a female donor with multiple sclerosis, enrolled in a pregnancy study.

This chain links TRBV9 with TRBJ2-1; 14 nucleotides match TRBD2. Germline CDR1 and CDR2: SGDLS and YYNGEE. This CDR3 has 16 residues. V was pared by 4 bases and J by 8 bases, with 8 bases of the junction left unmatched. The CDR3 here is CASSIPTSGRGHEQFF. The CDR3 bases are TGTGCCAGCAGCATCCCGACTAGCGGGAGGGGGCATGAGCAGTTCTTC.

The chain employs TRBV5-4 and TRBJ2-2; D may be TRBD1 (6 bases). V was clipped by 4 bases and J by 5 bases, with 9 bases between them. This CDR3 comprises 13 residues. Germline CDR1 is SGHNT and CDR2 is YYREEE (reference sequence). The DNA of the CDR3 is TGTGCCAGCAGCAACCAGGGGACCGGGGAGCTGTTTTTT. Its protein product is CASSNQGTGELFF.

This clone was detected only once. In nucleotides, the CDR3 is TGTGCCAGCAGTTCGACCGGGACTAGCGGCGAGCAGTACTTC. This gives the protein CASSSTGTSGEQYF. The gene calls are TRBV6-6 and TRBJ2-7, with 11 positions matching TRBD2. The CDR3 totals 14 residues. V lost 4 bases and J lost 6; bases outside the gene matches: 5. Per the germline V gene, CDR1 is MNHNY and CDR2 is SVGAGI (reference sequence).

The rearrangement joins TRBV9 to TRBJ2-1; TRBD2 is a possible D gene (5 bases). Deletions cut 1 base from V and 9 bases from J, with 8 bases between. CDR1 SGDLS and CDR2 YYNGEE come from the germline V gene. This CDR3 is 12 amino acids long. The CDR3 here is CASSVIGGEQFF. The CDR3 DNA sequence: TGTGCCAGCAGCGTAATCGGAGGTGAGCAGTTCTTC.

DNA for the CDR3: TGTGCCAGCAGATACACAGGCCCTAATGAAAAACTGTTTTTT. This translates into CASRYTGPNEKLFF. This chain joins TRBV2 and TRBJ1-4; tentatively, D is TRBD1 (5 bases). CDR1 is SNHLY and CDR2 is FYNNEI in the germline V gene. The V end was cut by 6 bases, the J end by 3 bases, with 11 bases between. The length of the CDR3 is 14 residues.

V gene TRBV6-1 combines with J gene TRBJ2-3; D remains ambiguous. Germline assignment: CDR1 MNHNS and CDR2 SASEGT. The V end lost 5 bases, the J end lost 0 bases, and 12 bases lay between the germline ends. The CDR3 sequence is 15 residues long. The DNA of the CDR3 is TGTGCCAGCAGTAAAATCCTACCTAGCACAGATACGCAGTATTTT. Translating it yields CASSKILPSTDTQYF.

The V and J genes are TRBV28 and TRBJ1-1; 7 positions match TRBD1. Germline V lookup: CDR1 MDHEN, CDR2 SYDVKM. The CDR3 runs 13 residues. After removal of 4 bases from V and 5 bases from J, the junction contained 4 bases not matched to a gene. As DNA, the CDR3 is TGTGCCAGCAGTTGGACCAGGGGGACTGAAGCTTTCTTT. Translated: CASSWTRGTEAFF. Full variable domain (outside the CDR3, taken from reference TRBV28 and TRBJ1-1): DVKVTQSSRYLVKRTGEKVFLECVQDMDHENMFWYRQDPGLGLRLIYFSYDVKMKEKGDIPEGYSVSREKKERFSLILESASTNQTSMYLCASSWTRGTEAFFGQGTRLTVV.

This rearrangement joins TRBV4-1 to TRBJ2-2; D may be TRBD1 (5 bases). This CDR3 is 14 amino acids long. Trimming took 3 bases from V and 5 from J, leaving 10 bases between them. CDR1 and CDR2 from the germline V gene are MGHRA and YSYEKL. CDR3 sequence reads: CASSQDPGTGELFF. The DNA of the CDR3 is TGCGCCAGCAGCCAGGACCCAGGGACCGGGGAGCTGTTTTTT.

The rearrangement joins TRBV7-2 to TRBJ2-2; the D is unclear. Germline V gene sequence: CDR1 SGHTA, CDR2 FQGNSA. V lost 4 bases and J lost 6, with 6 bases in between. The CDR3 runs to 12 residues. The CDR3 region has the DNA TGTGCCAGCAGCTCTACGCCCGGGGAGCTGTTTTTT. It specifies CASSSTPGELFF.

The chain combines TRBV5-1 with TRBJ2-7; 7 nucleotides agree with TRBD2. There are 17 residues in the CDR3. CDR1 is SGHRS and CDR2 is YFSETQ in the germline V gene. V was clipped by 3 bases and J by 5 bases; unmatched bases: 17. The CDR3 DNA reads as TGCGCCAGCAGCTCGGTAGGTGACGGGGGGAACGTCCACGAGCAGTACTTC. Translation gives CASSSVGDGGNVHEQYF. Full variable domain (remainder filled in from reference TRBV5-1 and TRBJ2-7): KAGVTQTPRYLIKTRGQQVTLSCSPISGHRSVSWYQQTPGQGLQFLFEYFSETQRNKGNFPGRFSGRQFSNSRSEMNVSTLELGDSALYLCASSSVGDGGNVHEQYFGPGTRLTVT.